The 30 T cell receptor beta chains given below trace back to one sample, sequenced in a study of Graves' ophthalmopathy and Graves' hyperthyroidism. Transcripts of RNA were the source for amplifying TCR beta CDR3 regions. First-round RT-PCR used HTBI primers; second-round multiplex PCR followed. TCRdb itself ran the multiplex PCR reads through MiXCR, one entry per CDR3 protein. The sample records roughly 380,000 distinct CDR3 sequences, less than 20% being singletons. The sample consisted of peripheral blood. The receptors come from a young woman with stable Graves' hyperthyroidism.

The chain couples TRBV6-2 or TRBV6-3 to TRBJ2-7; 7 bases align to TRBD2. With 6 bases clipped from V and 4 bases from J, the junction kept 15 bases outside the gene matches. Germline CDR1 is MNHEY and CDR2 is SVGEGT. CDR3 size: 16 residues. This chain's CDR3 is CASRPSGGSGIYEQYF. As DNA, the CDR3 is TGTGCCAGCAGACCCTCGGGGGGTAGCGGAATTTACGAGCAGTACTTC.

This clonotype was recorded many times. Relative to the germline gene, one junction end is altered; a read error may explain this. The chain couples TRBV7-7 to TRBJ1-2, with 10 bases identical to TRBD1. The CDR3 runs 17 residues. CDR1 and CDR2 from the germline V gene are SSHAT and FNYEAQ (reference sequence). CDR3 region: CASSLPRDRGMDYGYTF. The CDR3 region has the DNA TGTGCTAGCAGCTTACCTAGGGACAGGGGTATGGACTATGGCTACACCTTC. Full variable domain (remainder filled in from reference TRBV7-7 and TRBJ1-2): GAGVSQSPRYKVTKRGQDVTLRCDPISSHATLYWYQQALGQGPEFLTYFNYEAQPDKSGLPSDRFSAERPEGSISTLTIQRTEQRDSAMYRCASSLPRDRGMDYGYTFGSGTRLTVV.

The table lists this clonotype with a few counts. The V gene is TRBV6-1, the J gene TRBJ1-5, with 7 bases that match TRBD1. J gave up 7 bases and V 0 bases, and 3 bases lay outside the gene matches. CDR1 is MNHNS, CDR2 SASEGT, per germline. The CDR3 has 14 amino acids. The chain's CDR3 is CASSEATGRQPQHF. CDR3 nucleotide sequence: TGTGCCAGCAGTGAAGCGACAGGGAGACAGCCCCAGCATTTT.

This clonotype was detected ten times or more. The genes are TRBV7-9 and TRBJ1-1; D call uncertain. Between the trimmed V and J ends, which lost 2 bases and 3 bases, there was a span of 7 bases. The germline V gene has CDR1 SEHNR and CDR2 FQNEAQ (reference sequence). CDR3 length equals 13 residues. DNA of the CDR3: TGTGCCAGCAGCTTACTGGTGGACACTGAAGCTTTCTTT. Translated, it gives CASSLLVDTEAFF.

This clonotype occurred many times. This chain connects TRBV24-1 to TRBJ2-2; D is perhaps TRBD1 (6 bases). The CDR3 is 15 residues long. Trimming shortened V by 3 bases and J by 7 bases, and 14 bases separated the two germline ends. Germline V gene data show CDR1 as KGHDR and CDR2 as SFDVKD. The CDR3 here is CATSDPGTLHGELFF. The CDR3 DNA reads TGTGCCACCAGTGATCCCGGGACACTCCACGGGGAGCTGTTTTTT.

In its sample, this clonotype was seen many times. The rearrangement uses TRBV7-6 and TRBJ2-2; 8 bases map to TRBD2. CDR1 and CDR2 from the germline V gene are SGHVS and FNYEAQ. V shed 5 bases and J 4 bases; nucleotides not matched to a gene: 3. The CDR3 covers 14 residues. Here the CDR3 DNA reads TGTGCCAGCAGCGCCGCGGGGGGCACCGGGGAGCTGTTTTTT. It translates to CASSAAGGTGELFF.

In this sample, this clonotype turned up many times. The chain has TRBV6-5 and TRBJ1-2, with D perhaps TRBD1 (5 bases). Germline CDR1 is MNHEY and CDR2 is SVGAGI. V was cut by 7 bases and J by 2 bases, with 5 bases left in between. The CDR3 contains 11 residues. CDR3 sequence: CASNRNYGYTF. The CDR3 region has the DNA TGTGCCAGCAACAGGAACTATGGCTACACCTTC.

This clonotype was observed at least ten times. The V and J genes are TRBV5-4 and TRBJ2-5; D is perhaps TRBD1 or TRBD2 (5 bases each). Trimming pared 4 bases from V and 3 bases from J, leaving 13 bases between. There are 14 residues in the CDR3. CDR1 and CDR2 (germline): SGHNT, YYREEE (reference sequence). The CDR3: CASSGDLREETQYF. CDR3 DNA: TGTGCCAGCAGCGGGGACCTTAGGGAAGAGACCCAGTACTTC.

This clonotype was counted many times. The rearrangement joins TRBV29-1 to TRBJ2-7; D is possibly TRBD1 (6 bases). V shed 7 bases and J shed 8 bases, with 15 bases lying between them. In germline, CDR1 is SQVTM, CDR2 ANQGSEA. This CDR3 has 11 amino acids. CDR3 sequence (DNA): TGCAGCGCTACACAGGGTGAAAAGCAGTACTTC. It yields the protein CSATQGEKQYF.

This clonotype was found many times. The chain carries TRBV7-2 and TRBJ2-7; the match to TRBD2 covers 11 bases. Germline loops: CDR1 SGHTA, CDR2 FQGNSA. J gave up 5 bases and V 2 bases, and 5 bases lay outside the gene matches. The CDR3 length is 15 residues. The CDR3 DNA reads TGTGCCAGCAGCTTAACTAGCGGGGGATTCCACGAGCAGTACTTC. Translated: CASSLTSGGFHEQYF.

This clonotype was counted many times. The chain recombines TRBV7-2 with TRBJ1-6; D is perhaps TRBD1 (6 bases). Per the germline V gene, CDR1 is SGHTA and CDR2 is FQGNSA. With 3 bases removed from V and 9 bases from J, the gap between germline ends came to 12 bases. There are 14 residues in the CDR3. CDR3 DNA sequence: TGTGCCAGCAGCTTTCGGAGGGGGGCTTCACCCCTCCACTTT. It codes for CASSFRRGASPLHF.

This clonotype was seen ten or more times. CDR3 nucleotide sequence: TGTGCCAGTACTAACAGGAGAGGAAATCAGCCCCAGCATTTT. Translating it yields CASTNRRGNQPQHF. This chain uses TRBV19 with TRBJ1-5; possibly TRBD1 for D (5 bases). The CDR3 spans 14 residues. Between the trimmed V and J ends, which lost 7 bases and 4 bases, there was a span of 14 bases. The germline V gene has CDR1 LNHDA and CDR2 SQIVND (reference sequence).

This chain uses TRBV12-3 or TRBV12-4 with TRBJ2-5; D not resolved. The CDR3 loop spans 14 amino acids. Trimming pared 5 bases from V and 2 bases from J, leaving 12 bases between. The CDR3 spells CASSGPNGQETQYF. As DNA, the CDR3 is TGTGCCAGCAGTGGACCTAATGGGCAAGAGACCCAGTACTTC.

Many counts were recorded for this clonotype. The chain links TRBV5-1 to TRBJ2-2, with 12 bases that match TRBD2. Per the germline V gene, CDR1 is SGHRS and CDR2 is YFSETQ. The CDR3 spans 17 residues. Trimming cost V 2 bases and J 4 bases; bases outside gene matches: 6. DNA for the CDR3: TGCGCCAGCAGCTTCCTAGCGGGGGGGCCGCGCACCGGGGAGCTGTTTTTT. Its translation is CASSFLAGGPRTGELFF.

This clonotype has a count of ten or more. This chain connects TRBV19 to TRBJ1-1; D not resolved. Germline V gene data show CDR1 as LNHDA and CDR2 as SQIVND (reference sequence). The V gene lost 8 bases and the J gene lost 3 bases, with 10 bases spanning the gap. The CDR3 is 12 residues long. The CDR3 DNA follows: TGTGCCAGTGTTGGATCGGACACTGAAGCTTTCTTT. This codes for CASVGSDTEAFF.

The count of this clonotype is one. The chain has TRBV19 and TRBJ2-3, with D possibly being TRBD1 (6 bases). This CDR3 is 16 amino acids long. V shed 5 bases and J shed 6 bases, with 21 bases lying between them. Per the germline V gene, CDR1 is LNHDA and CDR2 is SQIVND (reference sequence). In nucleotides, the CDR3 is TGTGCCAGTAGTCGATTGATTGGACAGTCCATGGATACGCAGTATTTT. This gives the protein CASSRLIGQSMDTQYF.

This clonotype was found many times. The CDR3 bases are TGTGCCAGTAGCCAGGACAGGGGAAGGTTGGGGGAGCTGTTTTTT. Encoded protein: CASSQDRGRLGELFF. This rearrangement joins TRBV19 to TRBJ2-2, with 9 bases that match TRBD1. Trimming at V came to 6 bases and at J to 8 bases, leaving 10 bases not matched to a gene. The CDR3 sequence is 15 residues long. The V gene's germline CDR1 is LNHDA and CDR2 SQIVND (reference sequence).

This sequence joins TRBV19 and TRBJ2-5, with TRBD1 matching 9 bases. CDR3 length: 15 residues. V lost 6 bases, J lost 7 bases, and 12 bases stayed unmatched. Germline V gives CDR1 LNHDA, CDR2 SQIVND (reference sequence). CDR3 loop: CASSFKGQGLGTQYF. CDR3 bases: TGTGCCAGTAGCTTCAAGGGACAGGGCCTGGGGACCCAGTACTTC.

Many counts were recorded for this clonotype. The chain joins TRBV7-2 to TRBJ1-1; 7 nucleotides match TRBD1. V was clipped by 5 bases and J by 0 bases; unmatched bases: 6. The CDR3 is 15 amino acids. Germline lookup yields CDR1 SGHTA and CDR2 FQGNSA. CDR3 amino acids: CASSVRTGVNTEAFF. CDR3 DNA sequence: TGTGCCAGCAGCGTGCGAACAGGGGTGAACACTGAAGCTTTCTTT.

Ten or more counts support this clonotype. V and J are TRBV6-5 and TRBJ1-1; a weak D match, TRBD1 (5 bases). The CDR3 sequence is 14 residues long. Germline CDR1 is MNHEY and CDR2 is SVGAGI. V was pared by 1 base and J by 4 bases, with 10 bases between. CDR3 amino acids: CASSYFVQGTEAFF. As DNA, the CDR3 is TGTGCCAGCAGTTACTTCGTCCAGGGCACTGAAGCTTTCTTT.

At least ten counts were recorded for this clonotype. V is TRBV20-1 and J is TRBJ1-1; 8 bases map to TRBD1. V shed 3 bases and J 1 base; nucleotides not matched to a gene: 1. The V gene's germline CDR1 is DFQATT and CDR2 SNEGSKA (reference sequence). CDR3 length: 13 residues. The DNA for the CDR3 is TGCAGTGCTAGGGGGACAGGGAACACTGAAGCTTTCTTT. This sequence encodes CSARGTGNTEAFF.

In its sample, this clonotype was seen once. This sequence joins TRBV19 and TRBJ2-7; tentative D call: TRBD1 (5 bases). The ends were cut back, 3 bases at V and 0 bases at J, with 12 bases in the middle. The CDR3 extends over 15 amino acids. The germline gives CDR1 LNHDA, CDR2 SQIVND (reference sequence). The CDR3 sequence: CASSMADTSSYEQYF. The CDR3 DNA follows: TGTGCCAGTAGTATGGCGGACACGAGCTCCTACGAGCAGTACTTC.

CDR3 bases: TGTGCCAGCAGTTACTCGAGTACCGGCTACACCTTC. Translated, it gives CASSYSSTGYTF. The chain joins TRBV6-2 or TRBV6-3 to TRBJ1-2, with D unresolved. The V end lost 0 bases, the J end lost 8 bases, and 7 bases lay between the germline ends. The CDR3 length is 12 residues. Germline V gene data show CDR1 as MNHEY and CDR2 as SVGEGT.

This clonotype was counted ten times or more. The chain employs TRBV24-1 and TRBJ2-6, with D maybe TRBD1 (5 bases). Trimming took off 2 bases at V and 0 bases at J, with 13 bases between the two ends. The CDR3 length is 18 residues. Per germline, CDR1 KGHDR and CDR2 SFDVKD. Here the CDR3 DNA reads TGTGCCACCAGTGATTGGGCCAGGGAAAACTCTGGGGCCAACGTCCTGACTTTC. It yields the protein CATSDWARENSGANVLTF.

Details on this clonotype: This may be a read error: a much more frequent sequence differs by one nucleotide. This sequence joins TRBV6-1 and TRBJ2-7; no clear D. Per germline, CDR1 MNHNS and CDR2 SASEGT. The CDR3 runs 11 residues. The CDR3 region is CAGSENYEQYF. The DNA of the CDR3 is TGTGCCGGCAGTGAAAATTACGAGCAGTACTTC.

This clonotype was counted many times. The V and J genes are TRBV11-3 and TRBJ1-2, with 7 bases aligning to TRBD1. This CDR3 comprises 14 residues. Looked up from germline, CDR1 is SGHNT and CDR2 is YENEEA. Trimming took 5 bases from V and 4 from J; bases not matched to a gene: 7. The CDR3: CASSHVGTAYGYTF. Written as DNA, the CDR3 is TGTGCCAGCAGCCATGTTGGGACAGCCTATGGCTACACCTTC.

At least ten counts were recorded for this clonotype. The genes are TRBV12-3 or TRBV12-4 and TRBJ2-7; D uncertain. The ends were cut back, 6 bases at V and 3 bases at J, with 3 bases in the middle. This CDR3 is 10 amino acids long. For the CDR3, the DNA is TGTGCCAGCAGCATCTACGAGCAGTACTTC. Residues: CASSIYEQYF.

This clonotype was detected many times. This chain connects TRBV6-1 to TRBJ1-1; D is unclear. Trimming stripped 3 bases from V and 1 base from J, with 9 bases between. The CDR3 contains 14 residues. Germline V gene sequence: CDR1 MNHNS, CDR2 SASEGT. CDR3 DNA sequence: TGTGCCAGCAGTGACTTCAGTCGGAACACTGAAGCTTTCTTT. This encodes CASSDFSRNTEAFF.

The table lists this clonotype with many counts. The chain links TRBV12-3 or TRBV12-4 to TRBJ2-5, with D uncertain. There are 13 residues in the CDR3. Trimming left V 0 bases short and J 4 bases short, with 6 bases between. Here the CDR3 reads CASSLARRETQYF. For the CDR3, the DNA is TGTGCCAGCAGTTTAGCGCGGAGAGAGACCCAGTACTTC.

This clonotype was seen more than once but under ten times. The rearrangement uses TRBV5-1 and TRBJ1-6; 7 nucleotides line up with TRBD1. Germline V lookup: CDR1 SGHRS, CDR2 YFSETQ. The CDR3 spans 15 residues. V shed 5 bases, J shed 6 bases, and the junction held 8 bases outside the gene matches. The CDR3 DNA sequence: TGCGCCAGCAGTCGAAACAGGGGTGGTAATTCACCCCTCCACTTT. The encoded protein is CASSRNRGGNSPLHF.